Listed below are T cell receptor beta chains from one sample, sequenced in a study of cytomegalovirus exposure and HLA in healthy donors. Measured with immunoSEQ multiplex PCR; TCRdb has only the in-frame clones, and not every one. Altogether 130,000 or so clones are present, approximately 76% being singletons, with the ten largest covering 1.5% to 2%. The sequenced material came from PBMCs. The source is a middle-aged man in good health and CMV-seronegative. The CDR3 runs from the conserved cysteine through the conserved F or W. A D gene is named only where the DNA matches it firmly. Expanded clones are given a class, and other clones once, few, many or no size at all.

TRBJ2-2 | TRBV7-7 | - | once | CASSLGTDTGELFF | TGTGCCAGCAGCTTAGGCACGGACACCGGGGAGCTGTTTTTT
TRBJ2-3 | TRBV6-5 | TRBD2 | - | CASRPTSGRTDTQYF | TGTGCCAGCAGACCTACTAGCGGGCGCACAGATACGCAGTATTTT
TRBJ2-3 | TRBV9 | TRBD2 | - | CASSQAPLAGGNGDTQYF | TGTGCCAGCAGCCAGGCCCCTCTAGCGGGAGGTAACGGAGATACGCAGTATTTT
TRBJ1-6 | TRBV7-9 | TRBD1 | - | CASSFGQGPNSPLHF | TGTGCCAGCAGCTTTGGACAGGGGCCGAATTCACCCCTCCACTTT
TRBJ2-7 | TRBV9 | TRBD2 | once | CASSVSGMGEQYF | TGTGCCAGCAGCGTAAGCGGGATGGGCGAGCAGTACTTC
TRBJ2-7 | TRBV25-1 | - | few | CASSGQTREDGETYEQYF | TGTGCCAGCAGTGGACAGACTAGAGAGGATGGGGAAACCTACGAGCAGTACTTC
TRBJ2-1 | TRBV5-1 | - | - | CASSLQEGTYNEQFF | TGCGCCAGCAGCTTGCAGGAGGGTACCTACAATGAGCAGTTCTTC
TRBJ1-4 | TRBV5-1 | TRBD1 | - | CASSLGQGAVNEKLFF | TGCGCCAGCAGCCTGGGACAGGGAGCCGTTAATGAAAAACTGTTTTTT
TRBJ2-7 | TRBV6-5 | - | - | CASSYSLRDIPYEQYF | TGTGCCAGCAGTTACTCGCTCCGGGACATTCCCTACGAGCAGTACTTC
TRBJ2-7 | TRBV11-2 | - | - | CASSLGSTPDSEYF | TGTGCCAGCAGCTTAGGAAGTACACCTGATTCAGAGTACTTC
TRBJ2-5 | TRBV28 | TRBD1 | - | CASRTGGDRVETQYF | TGTGCCAGCCGTACTGGGGGGGACAGGGTGGAGACCCAGTACTTC
TRBJ2-1 | TRBV5-1 | TRBD2 | - | CASSFSGLAADEQFF | TGCGCCAGCAGCTTCTCGGGACTAGCGGCGGATGAGCAGTTCTTC
TRBJ2-6 | TRBV28 | TRBD2 | - | CASSFAGVPSGANVLTF | TGTGCCAGCAGTTTCGCGGGGGTACCCTCTGGGGCCAACGTCCTGACTTTC
TRBJ1-6 | TRBV6-5 | - | few | CASSFGPGSYNSPLHF | TGTGCCAGCAGTTTTGGTCCGGGATCCTATAATTCACCCCTCCACTTT
TRBJ2-7 | TRBV2 | TRBD1 | - | CASTRGQGQYEQYF | TGTGCCAGCACCCGGGGACAGGGTCAGTACGAGCAGTACTTC
TRBJ2-3 | TRBV27 | TRBD2 | - | CASSPRGGRPGTDTQYF | TGTGCCAGCAGTCCGCGGGGGGGCCGGCCCGGCACAGATACGCAGTATTTT
TRBJ1-1 | TRBV28 | - | - | CASRGHSGLAEAFF | TGTGCCAGCAGGGGGCATTCGGGCCTCGCTGAAGCTTTCTTT
TRBJ1-2 | TRBV4-3 | - | - | CASSQGPQAFYGYTF | TGCGCCAGCAGCCAAGGCCCACAGGCGTTCTATGGCTACACCTTC
TRBJ2-7 | TRBV6-1 | TRBD2 | - | CASSPGLAGTYEQYF | TGTGCCAGCAGTCCCGGACTAGCGGGCACCTACGAGCAGTACTTC
TRBJ2-2 | TRBV6-5 | TRBD2 | once | CASTYLAGGVTGELFF | TGTGCCAGCACTTACCTAGCGGGGGGCGTCACCGGGGAGCTGTTTTTT
TRBJ2-3 | TRBV9 | TRBD2 | - | CASSAPGGGAGTDTQYF | TGTGCCAGCAGCGCCCCGGGCGGGGGGGCCGGGACAGATACGCAGTATTTT
TRBJ2-7 | TRBV11-3 | TRBD2 | - | CASSKSGNEQYF | TGTGCCAGCAGCAAAAGCGGGAACGAGCAGTACTTC
TRBJ2-7 | TRBV6-6 | TRBD2 | - | CASSTPQAGGPREQYF | TGTGCCAGCAGTACCCCTCAGGCGGGAGGGCCACGCGAGCAGTACTTC
TRBJ1-1 | TRBV5-5 | - | - | CASSQTIDRDTEAFF | TGTGCCAGCAGCCAAACCATAGACAGAGATACTGAAGCTTTCTTT
TRBJ2-5 | TRBV14 | TRBD2 | - | CASSHKTSGGSQETQYF | TGTGCCAGCAGCCATAAGACTAGCGGGGGGTCCCAAGAGACCCAGTACTTC
TRBJ2-5 | TRBV5-4 | TRBD1 | - | CASSSRDSHQETQYF | TGTGCCAGCAGCTCCCGGGACAGCCATCAGGAGACCCAGTACTTC
TRBJ2-7 | TRBV28 | TRBD1 | - | CASSLPPGQGRYEQYF | TGTGCCAGCAGTTTACCCCCCGGACAGGGAAGATACGAGCAGTACTTC
TRBJ2-7 | TRBV18 | TRBD1 | once | CASSPQVTGVDEQYF | TGTGCCAGCTCACCACAAGTGACAGGGGTGGACGAGCAGTACTTC
TRBJ2-7 | TRBV11-2 | TRBD2 | - | CASSLGTSGFSTYEQYF | TGTGCCAGCAGCTTAGGGACTAGCGGGTTCTCGACCTACGAGCAGTACTTC
TRBJ2-7 | TRBV27 | TRBD2 | once | CASSFGTSGTYEQYF | TGTGCCAGCAGTTTTGGGACTAGCGGGACCTACGAGCAGTACTTC
TRBJ2-7 | TRBV30 | - | few | CAWRITNTYEQYF | TGTGCCTGGAGGATAACTAACACCTACGAGCAGTACTTC
TRBJ2-1 | TRBV11-2 | TRBD2 | - | CASSGGLAGRNEQFF | TGTGCCAGCAGTGGGGGACTAGCGGGAAGAAATGAGCAGTTCTTC
TRBJ2-3 | TRBV27 | - | - | CASSFMFGGTDTQYF | TGTGCCAGCAGTTTTATGTTTGGCGGAACAGATACGCAGTATTTT